The subject of this entry is one T cell receptor beta chain. This sample is drawn from a study of blood T cell repertoires in COVID-19. Study summary: Collection of acute and convalescent COVID-19 samples took place in the United States, Italy and Spain. From T cells, B-cell-depleted T cells, or PBMCs came the material, which was cDNA or gDNA.

How the authors handled the data: Amplified reference gene primers provided the basis for estimating nucleated cell counts. Produced via immunoSEQ multiplex PCR; TCRdb's table is partial and in-frame only. The V and J calls and clone size come from that table; D and trimming were worked out from the DNA. The top ten clones hold 9.8% of a sample with around 180,000 clones, 70% to 85% of them seen once. Germline CDR1 is ENHRY and CDR2 is SYGVKD. V shed 0 bases and J 3 bases; nucleotides not matched to a gene: 3. The CDR3 extends over 16 amino acids. The sequenced sample consisted of peripheral blood. This chain connects TRBV10-3 to TRBJ2-5; 11 bases map to TRBD2. The TCR sequence derives from a woman of 80 years or more with acute or convalescent COVID-19. CDR3 nucleotide sequence: TGTGCCATCAGTGAGTCCTCTAGCGGGGGGAAAGAGACCCAGTACTTC. Protein sequence: CAISESSSGGKETQYF.